The 22 T cell receptor beta chains below all came from one sample that was sequenced in a study of blood T cell repertoires in COVID-19. Generated by immunoSEQ multiplex PCR, the TCRdb table keeps only in-frame clones and is missing some. The sample has about 140,000 clones, about 79% seen once. The source material was peripheral blood. The source of these receptors is an elderly woman with active or convalescent COVID-19.

V usage is TRBV4-1 and J usage is TRBJ2-7, with TRBD2 identical over 14 bases. The length of the CDR3 is 16 residues. CDR1 and CDR2 from the germline V gene are MGHRA and YSYEKL. J lost 5 bases, V lost 4 bases, and 7 bases had no gene match. The CDR3 DNA follows: TGCGCCAGCAGCCCGGGACTAGCGGGGGCTTCCGACGAGCAGTACTTC. Protein sequence: CASSPGLAGASDEQYF.

The genes are TRBV4-1 and TRBJ2-2; a possible D gene is TRBD2 (6 bases). V was clipped by 4 bases and J by 4 bases, with 10 bases between them. There are 14 residues in the CDR3. Germline V gene sequence: CDR1 MGHRA, CDR2 YSYEKL. DNA of the CDR3: TGCGCCAGCAGCCCAGCCGGGGGCACCGGGGAGCTGTTTTTT. Protein: CASSPAGGTGELFF.

V is TRBV4-3 and J is TRBJ2-1, with 7 bases lining up with TRBD1. This CDR3 has 15 residues. V trimming: 3 bases; J trimming: 1 base; junction bases outside the gene matches: 3. Germline CDR1 and CDR2: LGHNA and YSLEER. The CDR3 DNA reads TGCGCCAGCAGCCACGGACAGGAGTCCTACAATGAGCAGTTCTTC. Encoded protein: CASSHGQESYNEQFF.

V and J are TRBV30 and TRBJ1-2; a possible D gene is TRBD1 (5 bases). This CDR3 comprises 14 residues. Germline CDR1 GTSNPN, CDR2 SVGIG (reference sequence). The V and J ends lost 0 bases and 0 bases respectively, with 8 bases between them. This chain's CDR3 is CAWSVKGTNYGYTF. Written as DNA, the CDR3 is TGTGCCTGGAGTGTGAAGGGGACTAACTATGGCTACACCTTC.

The V and J genes are TRBV7-8 and TRBJ2-3; the match to TRBD2 covers 9 bases. The germline V gene encodes CDR1 SGHVS and CDR2 FQNEAQ. The CDR3 has 18 amino acids. V was clipped by 0 bases and J by 4 bases; unmatched bases: 11. Here the CDR3 reads CASSLASGTSISADTQYF. The CDR3 nucleotides read TGTGCCAGCAGCTTAGCCTCCGGGACTAGCATTTCGGCAGATACGCAGTATTTT.

V gene TRBV15 combines with J gene TRBJ1-4; 8 nucleotides agree with TRBD1. The CDR3 loop spans 16 amino acids. Trimming cost V 0 bases and J 8 bases; bases outside gene matches: 8. Germline CDR1 LNHNV, CDR2 YYDKDF (reference sequence). Written as DNA, the CDR3 is TGTGCCACCAGCAGAGAAGCGACAGGGGCTTCCGAAAAACTGTTTTTT. It is translated as CATSREATGASEKLFF.

V and J are TRBV6-5 and TRBJ2-7; TRBD2 matches at 7 bases. Germline values: CDR1 MNHEY, CDR2 SVGAGI. Unmatched junction bases numbered 10, after V lost 3 bases and J lost 2 bases. The length of the CDR3 is 16 residues. The CDR3 loop reads CASSYHVGGGAYEQYF. CDR3 DNA sequence: TGTGCCAGCAGTTATCATGTGGGCGGGGGAGCCTACGAGCAGTACTTC.

The J gene is TRBJ2-7, the V gene TRBV7-9; TRBD1 is a possible D gene (7 bases). This CDR3 spans 13 amino acids. Germline CDR1 reads SEHNR; CDR2 reads FQNEAQ (reference sequence). Trimming took off 6 bases at V and 2 bases at J, with 11 bases between the two ends. The CDR3 region is CASRRDSTYEQYF. The CDR3 nucleotides are TGTGCCAGCAGGCGGGACAGTACCTACGAGCAGTACTTC.

The chain uses TRBV30 and TRBJ1-4, with D maybe TRBD1 (6 bases). Trimming pared 4 bases from V and 0 bases from J, leaving 15 bases between. This CDR3 has 16 amino acids. From germline, CDR1 is GTSNPN and CDR2 SVGIG (reference sequence). CDR3 sequence: CAWTGGGAATNEKLFF. CDR3 bases: TGTGCCTGGACGGGAGGGGGGGCTGCAACTAATGAAAAACTGTTTTTT.

The genes are TRBV5-6 and TRBJ2-2; 11 nucleotides match TRBD2. The CDR3 has 18 amino acids. The germline V gene has CDR1 SGHDT and CDR2 YYEEEE. V lost 2 bases to trimming and J lost 6 bases; unmatched junction nucleotides: 12. The CDR3 DNA reads as TGTGCCAGCAGCTTTGCTAGCGGGGGGCTGAGTCTGGCCGGGGAGCTGTTTTTT. It is translated as CASSFASGGLSLAGELFF.

This chain connects TRBV6-4 to TRBJ1-4, with 8 bases fitting TRBD1. The V gene's germline CDR1 is MRHNA and CDR2 SNTAGT. CDR3 length: 13 residues. V was pared by 5 bases and J by 8 bases, with 4 bases of the junction left unmatched. The CDR3 spells CASSRDRREKLFF. The CDR3 nucleotides read TGTGCCAGCAGTCGGGACAGGCGCGAAAAACTGTTTTTT.

The gene calls are TRBV4-2 and TRBJ2-5, with TRBD2 identical over 16 bases. V was clipped by 0 bases and J by 9 bases; unmatched bases: 4. CDR3 length: 16 amino acids. CDR1 and CDR2 (germline): LGHNA, YNFKEQ. Here the CDR3 reads CASSQDGTSGGVPQYF. In DNA, the CDR3 is TGTGCCAGCAGCCAAGATGGGACTAGCGGGGGGGTGCCCCAGTACTTC.

The V and J genes are TRBV7-9 and TRBJ2-1; TRBD2 matches 8 bases. Looked up from germline, CDR1 is SEHNR and CDR2 is FQNEAQ (reference sequence). V dropped 5 bases and J dropped 6; count of bases not matched to a gene: 9. The CDR3 is made up of 15 amino acids. The DNA of the CDR3 is TGTGCCAGCAGCCAAAGGACTGCGGGGGGCAATGAGCAGTTCTTC. Its protein product is CASSQRTAGGNEQFF.

This sequence joins TRBV15 and TRBJ1-4; D is possibly TRBD1 (5 bases). The germline CDR1 and CDR2 sequences are LNHNV and YYDKDF (reference sequence). The CDR3 is made up of 16 amino acids. Trimming shortened V by 4 bases and J by 3 bases, and 15 bases separated the two germline ends. This CDR3 is CATSNENSRANEKLFF. The CDR3 DNA reads TGTGCCACCAGCAACGAAAATTCCAGGGCTAATGAAAAACTGTTTTTT.

The rearrangement joins TRBV5-1 to TRBJ2-1, with 10 bases aligning to TRBD2. The CDR3 totals 16 residues. With 4 bases clipped from V and 8 bases from J, the junction kept 12 bases outside the gene matches. Germline values: CDR1 SGHRS, CDR2 YFSETQ. The CDR3 is CASSKGSSGGGDEQFF. In nucleotides, the CDR3 is TGCGCCAGCAGCAAGGGCTCTAGCGGGGGAGGGGATGAGCAGTTCTTC.

The chain couples TRBV12-3 or TRBV12-4 to TRBJ1-2; 9 bases line up with TRBD1. CDR3 size: 13 residues. The V and J ends lost 6 bases and 4 bases, in that order; junction bases with no gene match: 3. The CDR3 spells CASRQGASYGYTF. The DNA of the CDR3 is TGTGCCAGCAGACAGGGGGCGAGCTATGGCTACACCTTC.

This clone was recorded a few times. CDR3: CAWKSQGASYNSPLHF. CDR3 nucleotides: TGTGCCTGGAAATCCCAGGGGGCTTCCTATAATTCACCCCTCCACTTT. The chain is built from TRBV30 and TRBJ1-6; 8 bases match TRBD1. The V segment lost 4 bases and the J segment 1 base; nucleotides outside the gene matches: 6. From germline, CDR1 is GTSNPN and CDR2 SVGIG (reference sequence). The CDR3 consists of 16 residues.

This chain connects TRBV19 to TRBJ1-4; possible D gene TRBD1, 6 bases. CDR3 length: 17 amino acids. CDR1 and CDR2 (germline): LNHDA, SQIVND (reference sequence). The ends were cut back, 6 bases at V and 8 bases at J, with 25 bases in the middle. The CDR3 sequence: CASSARHRDPSEEKLFF. In DNA, the CDR3 is TGTGCCAGTAGCGCACGGCACAGGGATCCAAGCGAAGAAAAACTGTTTTTT. The whole variable domain, filled in from reference TRBV19 and TRBJ1-4, reads DGGITQSPKYLFRKEGQNVTLSCEQNLNHDAMYWYRQDPGQGLRLIYYSQIVNDFQKGDIAEGYSVSREKKESFPLTVTSAQKNPTAFYLCASSARHRDPSEEKLFFGSGTQLSVL.

The chain recombines TRBV6-1 with TRBJ2-6, with a possible D match to TRBD2 (6 bases). CDR3 length: 16 amino acids. Germline CDR1 is MNHNS and CDR2 is SASEGT. V lost 3 bases, J lost 2 bases, and 11 bases lay in between. CDR3 sequence (DNA): TGTGCCAGCAGTGATCTAGGGAGGCCTGGGGCCAACGTCCTGACTTTC. It is translated as CASSDLGRPGANVLTF.

The chain links TRBV9 to TRBJ2-7; 11 positions match TRBD1. J was trimmed by 7 bases and V by 3 bases; bases with no gene match: 12. The CDR3 totals 16 residues. The germline CDR1 and CDR2 sequences are SGDLS and YYNGEE. The CDR3 nucleotides are TGTGCCAGCAGCGCCGGACAGGGGGCGATCCTGCGGGAGCAGTACTTC. Translated: CASSAGQGAILREQYF.

This clone was detected a few times. The CDR3 nucleotides read TGTGCCAGCAGCTACAGGTCAAGCGGGGGGGCGGACATTCAGTACTTC. It translates to CASSYRSSGGADIQYF. The chain uses TRBV7-2 and TRBJ2-4; 10 nucleotides match TRBD2. In germline, CDR1 is SGHTA, CDR2 FQGNSA. The junction had 11 bases not matched to a gene; V was cut back by 4 bases and J by 8 bases. The CDR3 loop spans 16 amino acids.

The gene calls are TRBV2 and TRBJ1-1, with unresolved D. The ends were cut back, 5 bases at V and 4 bases at J, with 11 bases in the middle. The CDR3 runs 13 residues. Germline V gene sequence: CDR1 SNHLY, CDR2 FYNNEI. The CDR3 is CASSPEGRTEAFF. The CDR3 nucleotides read TGTGCCAGCAGTCCCGAGGGCCGCACTGAAGCTTTCTTT. Using reference TRBV2 and TRBJ1-1 for the parts outside the CDR3, the full variable domain is EPEVTQTPSHQVTQMGQEVILRCVPISNHLYFYWYRQILGQKVEFLVSFYNNEISEKSEIFDDQFSVERPDGSNFTLKIRSTKLEDSAMYFCASSPEGRTEAFFGQGTRLTVV.